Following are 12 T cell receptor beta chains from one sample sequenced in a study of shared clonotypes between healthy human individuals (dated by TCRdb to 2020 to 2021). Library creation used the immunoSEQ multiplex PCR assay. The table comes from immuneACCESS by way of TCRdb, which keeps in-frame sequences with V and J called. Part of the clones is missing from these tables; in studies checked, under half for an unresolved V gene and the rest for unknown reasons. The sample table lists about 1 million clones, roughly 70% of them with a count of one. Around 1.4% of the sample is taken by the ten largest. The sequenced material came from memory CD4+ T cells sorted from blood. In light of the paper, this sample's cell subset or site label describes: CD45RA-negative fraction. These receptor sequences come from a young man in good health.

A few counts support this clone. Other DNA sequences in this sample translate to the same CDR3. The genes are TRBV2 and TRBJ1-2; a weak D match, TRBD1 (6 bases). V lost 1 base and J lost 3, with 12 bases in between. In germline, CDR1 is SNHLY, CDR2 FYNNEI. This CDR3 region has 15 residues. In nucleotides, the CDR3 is TGTGCCAGCAGTGAAGGGCAGGGGCTATACTATGGCTACACCTTC. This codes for CASSEGQGLYYGYTF.

CDR3 region: CAWTFGTLNTIYF. The CDR3 coding sequence is TGTGCCTGGACCTTCGGGACCCTAAACACCATATATTTT. The chain uses TRBV30 and TRBJ1-3, with D possibly being TRBD1 (5 bases). Germline loops: CDR1 GTSNPN, CDR2 SVGIG (reference sequence). This CDR3 contains 13 residues. Trimming took off 4 bases at V and 6 bases at J, with 13 bases between the two ends.

The CDR3 sequence is CASMWSTRTDTQYF. In nucleotides, the CDR3 is TGTGCCAGTATGTGGAGTACACGTACAGATACGCAGTATTTT. The genes are TRBV19 and TRBJ2-3; D call uncertain. CDR1 is LNHDA and CDR2 is SQIVND in the germline V gene (reference sequence). The CDR3 has 14 amino acids. V was shortened by 7 bases and J by 3 bases, with 14 bases between the two germline ends.

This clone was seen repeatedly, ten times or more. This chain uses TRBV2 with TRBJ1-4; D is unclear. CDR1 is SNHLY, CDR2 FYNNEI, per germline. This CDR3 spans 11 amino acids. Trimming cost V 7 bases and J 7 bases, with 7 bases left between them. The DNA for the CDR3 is TGTGCCAGCAATAAAGGTGAAAAACTGTTTTTT. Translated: CASNKGEKLFF.

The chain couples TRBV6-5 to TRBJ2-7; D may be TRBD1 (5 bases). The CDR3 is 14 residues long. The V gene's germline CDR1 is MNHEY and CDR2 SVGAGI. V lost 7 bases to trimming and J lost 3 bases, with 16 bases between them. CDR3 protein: CASTKLGQIYEQYF. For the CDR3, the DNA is TGTGCCAGCACCAAACTGGGGCAGATCTACGAGCAGTACTTC.

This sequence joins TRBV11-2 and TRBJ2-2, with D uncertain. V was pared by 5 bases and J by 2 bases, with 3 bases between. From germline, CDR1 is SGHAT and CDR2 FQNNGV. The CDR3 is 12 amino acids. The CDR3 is CASSHNTGELFF. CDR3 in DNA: TGTGCCAGCAGCCATAACACCGGGGAGCTGTTTTTT.

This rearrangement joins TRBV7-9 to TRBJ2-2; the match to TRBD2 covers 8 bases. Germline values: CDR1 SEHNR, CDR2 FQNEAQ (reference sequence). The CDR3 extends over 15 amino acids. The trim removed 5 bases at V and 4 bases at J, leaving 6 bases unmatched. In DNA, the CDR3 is TGTGCCAGCAGCCCGGGGGGGCCGATCACCGGGGAGCTGTTTTTT. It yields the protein CASSPGGPITGELFF. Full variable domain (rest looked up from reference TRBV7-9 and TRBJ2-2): DTGVSQNPRHKITKRGQNVTFRCDPISEHNRLYWYRQTLGQGPEFLTYFQNEAQLEKSRLLSDRFSAERPKGSFSTLEIQRTEQGDSAMYLCASSPGGPITGELFFGEGSRLTVL.

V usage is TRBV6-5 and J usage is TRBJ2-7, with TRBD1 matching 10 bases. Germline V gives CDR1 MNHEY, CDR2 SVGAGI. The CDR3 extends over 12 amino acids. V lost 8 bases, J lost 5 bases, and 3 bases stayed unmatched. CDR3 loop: CASGTGDHEQYF. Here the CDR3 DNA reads TGTGCCAGCGGGACAGGGGACCACGAGCAGTACTTC.

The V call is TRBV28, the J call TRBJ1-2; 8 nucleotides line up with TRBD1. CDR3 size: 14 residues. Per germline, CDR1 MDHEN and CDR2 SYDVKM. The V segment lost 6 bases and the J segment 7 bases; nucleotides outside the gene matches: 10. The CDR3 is CASRTLDRGSGYTF. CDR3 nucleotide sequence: TGTGCCAGCAGGACCCTTGACAGGGGAAGTGGCTACACCTTC.

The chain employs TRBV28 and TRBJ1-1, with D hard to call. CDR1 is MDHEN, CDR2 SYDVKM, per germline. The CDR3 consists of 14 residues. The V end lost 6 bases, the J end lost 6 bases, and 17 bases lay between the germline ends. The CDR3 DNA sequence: TGTGCCAGCAGAAAACTAATAGTAAGCCCTGAAGCTTTCTTT. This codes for CASRKLIVSPEAFF.

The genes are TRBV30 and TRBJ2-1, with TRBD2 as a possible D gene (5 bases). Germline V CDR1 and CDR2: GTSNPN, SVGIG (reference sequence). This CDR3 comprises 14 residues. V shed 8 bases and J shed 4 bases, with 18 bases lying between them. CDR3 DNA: TGTGCCGAAAAAACCCCGGGAAGATACAATGAGCAGTTCTTC. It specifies CAEKTPGRYNEQFF.

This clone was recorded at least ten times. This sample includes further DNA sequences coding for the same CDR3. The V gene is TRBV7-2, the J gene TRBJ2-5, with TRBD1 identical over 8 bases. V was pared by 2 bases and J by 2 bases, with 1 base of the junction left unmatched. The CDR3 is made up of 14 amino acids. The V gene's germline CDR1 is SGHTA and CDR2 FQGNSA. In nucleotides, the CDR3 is TGTGCCAGCAGCTTAAACAGGGGGCAAGAGACCCAGTACTTC. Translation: CASSLNRGQETQYF.